Described below is a single T cell receptor beta chain sequence and its context. The target of this receptor is not known. To determine HCMV serostatus, a commercial ELISA kit was used to detect HCMV-specific IgG in serum. Ficoll density gradient centrifugation was used to isolate peripheral blood mononuclear cells from blood. The run used an Illumina HiSeq 2000. TCR beta cDNA libraries were made by 5'RACE template switching that added a universal primer site and unique molecular identifiers. cDNA synthesis was primed from the TCR beta constant segment and was followed by two successive PCR amplification steps. The source study handled its data this way. Reads were demultiplexed and grouped by UMI with MIGEC, and clonotypes were assembled and quantified with MiTCR. To exclude erroneous sequences, only TCR cDNA sequences supported by at least two reads were retained. The tcR package was used for downstream repertoire analysis, with clonotypes matched between fractions based on CDR3 nucleotide sequence plus V segment. VDJmatch was used to annotate antigen specificity against VDJdb, with one amino acid substitution in CDR3 permitted. TCRdb reprocessed the reads and provides one entry for every CDR3 protein sequence; no DNA is given. None of the V and J calls come from the authors' own analysis; TCRdb made them. The sample's table lists a count of about 150,000 distinct CDR3 sequences. 12% of the sample is in the top ten clones.

This sample was taken from a study of T cells expressing NK-cell markers (TCRdb year 2020). A note on the overall study: In sorted CD3+CD56+NKG2C+, CD3+CD56+NKG2C- and CD3+CD56-NKG2C+ T-cell subsets from several donors, TCR beta-chain repertoires were profiled. Among the eight sequenced donors, only one was HCMV-seronegative, while the other seven were HCMV-seropositive. The study sequenced eight donors, all healthy volunteers chosen at random: three men and five women. Illumina HiSeq 2000/2500, MiSeq or NextSeq was used to sequence libraries as 2 x 150 bp reads.

Results and caveats for the whole study, not just this receptor: It remained unclear whether the expanded NKG2C-expressing T cell clones were specific for HCMV antigens. For six donors, the dominant CD3+CD56+NKG2C+ clonotypes were among the top 10 CD8+ clonotypes and accounted for about 1.0-7.5% of CD8+ T cells. Those dominant clonotypes were again the most abundant among CD3+CD56-NKG2C+ cells in a handful of donors, at about 28.3-60.1%.

This TCR was sampled from a man aged 18 to 29 in good health. Donor details come from another sample of the same person, matched by shared clones. Sequencing was performed on blood T cells: a sorted CD56 or NKG2C T cell subset, CD4+ or CD8+ T cells, or bulk PBMC T cells (not recorded which).

The CDR3: CSADRDGDAEQYF. The sequence links TRBV20-1 to TRBJ2-7; TCRdb names TRBD1, which stays unverified in the absence of DNA. The germline V gene (reference sequence) provides CDR1 DFQATT and CDR2 SNEGSKA. The CDR3 runs 13 residues from the cysteine to the phenylalanine. Only the protein sequence is given.